This is a list of T cell receptor beta chains from one sample in a study of T cells in localized non-small cell lung cancer. Using immunoSEQ multiplex PCR, the repertoire was profiled, and TCRdb retains in-frame clones only, with some absent. The table records 60,000 to 75,000 clones, around 81% of them present only once. The sequencing here drew on PBMCs, taken before any cancer treatment. All receptors derive from a man aged 35 to 70 with stage II lung adenocarcinoma. Each CDR3 is given with its conserved first and last residue. A D gene is named only where the DNA matches it firmly. The size of a clone is reported for some rows only, either as once, few or many, or as a class for expanded clones.

>TRBJ2-2|TRBV7-3|NA|TRBD2
TGTGCCAGCAGCTTAGCGGGAGGCTCGAACACCGGGGAGCTGTTTTTT
CASSLAGGSNTGELFF
>TRBJ2-1|TRBV4-2|once|TRBD2
TGTGCCAGCGGAGGAGGGGCTAGCGGGAACGCCTACAATGAGCAGTTCTTC
CASGGGASGNAYNEQFF
>TRBJ2-3|TRBV7-3|NA|TRBD1
TGTGCCAGCAGCTCAGGACAGGGGCAATCAGATACGCAGTATTTT
CASSSGQGQSDTQYF
>TRBJ1-3|TRBV5-4|NA|NA
TGTGCCAGCAGGGGGGAGAGCTCTGGAAACACCATATATTTT
CASRGESSGNTIYF
>TRBJ1-2|TRBV7-8|NA|TRBD1
TGTGCCAGCAGCTTAACAGGACAGGGAAGATTGGGCTACACCTTC
CASSLTGQGRLGYTF
>TRBJ2-7|TRBV19|NA|TRBD2
TGTGCCAGTAGTCCTGCCGGACTAGCGGGGAATGCCTACGAGCAGTACTTC
CASSPAGLAGNAYEQYF
>TRBJ2-7|TRBV11-1|few|NA
TGTGCCAGCAGCCAACAGGGTGGGCCCTACGAGCAGTACTTC
CASSQQGGPYEQYF
>TRBJ2-1|TRBV7-9|NA|TRBD1
TGTGCCAGCGCCCACCGGACCGGGACAGGGGTCTACAATGAGCAGTTCTTC
CASAHRTGTGVYNEQFF
>TRBJ1-2|TRBV20-1|NA|NA
TGCAGTGCTAGGACGGAGTATGGCTACACCTTC
CSARTEYGYTF
>TRBJ1-6|TRBV10-3|NA|TRBD1
TGTGCCATCAGGACAGGGTCCTATAATTCACCCCTCCACTTT
CAIRTGSYNSPLHF
>TRBJ2-3|TRBV9|NA|NA
TGTGCCAGCAGCGTATCGGGACGCGAAAGGGATACGCAGTATTTT
CASSVSGRERDTQYF
>TRBJ1-2|TRBV19|NA|TRBD1
TGTGCCAGTAGTGTTTCGACAGGGAGGGTCACTTATGGCTACACCTTC
CASSVSTGRVTYGYTF